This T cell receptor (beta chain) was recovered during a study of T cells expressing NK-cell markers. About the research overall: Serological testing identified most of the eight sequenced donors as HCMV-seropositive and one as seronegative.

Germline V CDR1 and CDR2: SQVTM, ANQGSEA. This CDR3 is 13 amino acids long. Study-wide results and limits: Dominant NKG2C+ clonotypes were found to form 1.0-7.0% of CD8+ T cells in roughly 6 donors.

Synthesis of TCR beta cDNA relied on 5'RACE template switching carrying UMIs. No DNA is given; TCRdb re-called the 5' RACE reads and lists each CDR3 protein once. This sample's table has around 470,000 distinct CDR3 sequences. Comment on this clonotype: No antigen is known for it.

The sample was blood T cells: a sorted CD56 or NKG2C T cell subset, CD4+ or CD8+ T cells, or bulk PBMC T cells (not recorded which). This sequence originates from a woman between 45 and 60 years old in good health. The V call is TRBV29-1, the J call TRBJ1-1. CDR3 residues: CSVLQRLNTEAFF.